This entry lists 18 T cell receptor beta chains sequenced from one sample in a study of tumor-infiltrating lymphocytes in primary liver carcinoma. Unsorted bulk tissue, roughly 19-34 mg of it, served as the source for co-extraction of RNA and DNA. A primer in the constant region served to generate TCR beta cDNA from roughly 520 ng of total RNA. What produced the TCR beta libraries was three nested multiplex PCR rounds using slightly modified ARM-PCR. Investigators reported that the first two PCR rounds, at 10 cycles each, used TRBV1-TRBV30 forward primers with a C-beta reverse primer. MiXCR, applied by TCRdb to the multiplex PCR reads, yields one record per CDR3 protein. The data show more than 60,000 distinct CDR3 sequences, nearly 70% seen once. Source material: liver tumor tissue from sampling region 4. Indicated subset: tumor region T4, right-lateral pole. These receptors all come from a man between 35 and 55 years old with primary liver carcinoma and hepatitis B virus infection.

J is TRBJ2-1 and V is TRBV11-1; D is ambiguous. The CDR3 extends over 15 amino acids. The germline CDR1 and CDR2 sequences are SGHAT and FQDESV (reference sequence). Trimming removed 2 bases from V and 16 bases from J, with 24 bases in between. The CDR3 loop is CASSLKTVLYNECFF. DNA for the CDR3: TGTGCCAGCAGCTTAAAAACTGTCCTTTACAATGAGTGCTTCTTC.

Regarding this clonotype: One end of the junction fails to match germline, which may point to a read error. The gene calls are TRBV7-9 and TRBJ2-1, with 9 nucleotides matching TRBD2. The CDR3 sequence is 20 residues long. The V gene's germline CDR1 is SEHNR and CDR2 FQNEAQ (reference sequence). CDR3 region: CASSLAPETSGSSSYNGQFF. DNA for the CDR3: TGTGCCAGCAGCTTAGCGCCGGAGACTAGCGGTAGCAGCTCCTACAATGGGCAGTTCTTC.

The V gene is TRBV6-5, the J gene TRBJ1-5, with D maybe TRBD1 (6 bases). From germline, CDR1 is MNHEY and CDR2 SVGAGI. V was cut by 5 bases and J by 1 base, with 12 bases left in between. The length of the CDR3 is 15 residues. The DNA for the CDR3 is TGTGCCAGCAGTGCAACAGGGAGAAGCAATCAGCCCCAGCATTTT. Its translation is CASSATGRSNQPQHF.

Within the sample, this clonotype is medium-sized. The rearrangement joins TRBV11-2 to TRBJ2-7, with D hard to call. CDR3 size: 14 residues. Germline CDR1 is SGHAT and CDR2 is FQNNGV. Trimming took 1 base from V and 0 from J, leaving 7 bases between them. CDR3 in DNA: TGTGCCAGCAGCTTAGTACTCCTCTCCTACGAGCAGTACTTC. It encodes CASSLVLLSYEQYF.

This clonotype was seen ten or more times. This CDR3 is CASSEGVPGQGGWSSYEQYF. Here the CDR3 DNA reads TGTGCCAGCAGTGAAGGGGTTCCGGGACAGGGAGGATGGAGCTCCTACGAGCAGTACTTC. The gene calls are TRBV6-1 and TRBJ2-7; TRBD1 aligns across 9 bases. The CDR3 contains 20 residues. V trimming: 1 base; J trimming: 0 bases; junction bases outside the gene matches: 16. CDR1 and CDR2 from the germline V gene are MNHNS and SASEGT.

About this clonotype: One end of the junction does not line up with germline, which may come from a read error. The V call is TRBV5-4, the J call TRBJ2-7; TRBD2 aligns across 8 bases. This CDR3 spans 15 amino acids. CDR1 is SGHNT, CDR2 YYREEE, per germline (reference sequence). The DNA of the CDR3 is TGTGACAGCAGCTTAGCGGGACAACCAAGCTACGAGCAGTACTTC. Translation gives CDSSLAGQPSYEQYF.

This clonotype appeared a few times. This may be a read error, as it is one base from a much larger clone. This sequence joins TRBV5-1 and TRBJ1-5; TRBD1 is a possible D gene (6 bases). CDR1 SGHRS and CDR2 YFSETQ come from the germline V gene. The CDR3 extends over 14 amino acids. For the CDR3, the DNA is TGCGCCAGCAGCTTCTCAGGGGTCGGTCAGTCCCAGCATTTT. Translating gives CASSFSGVGQSQHF.

This clonotype was recorded many times. The chain combines TRBV10-2 with TRBJ2-1; TRBD2 matches 10 bases. Trimming at V came to 3 bases and at J to 10 bases, leaving 12 bases not matched to a gene. The CDR3 runs 16 residues. Germline V gene data show CDR1 as WSHSY and CDR2 as SAAADI. The CDR3 sequence is CASSDLASGSLKEQFF. The CDR3 DNA reads as TGCGCCAGCAGTGACTTAGCTAGCGGGAGCCTGAAGGAGCAGTTCTTC.

The rearrangement joins TRBV10-3 to TRBJ2-3, with 7 bases fitting TRBD1. The CDR3 totals 19 residues. V lost 4 bases, J lost 2 bases, and 18 bases stayed unmatched. Germline loops: CDR1 ENHRY, CDR2 SYGVKD. In DNA form, the CDR3 reads TGTGCCATCAGTGGCTTACCGGGACAGAGGGTAACTAACACAGATACGCAGTATTTT. Translated, it gives CAISGLPGQRVTNTDTQYF.

Details on this clonotype: The conserved phenylalanine or tryptophan normally closing the CDR3 is absent here, so this likely arose from a read error. This chain uses TRBV28 with TRBJ1-5; a possible D gene is TRBD1 (5 bases). The CDR3 runs to 12 residues. Deletions cut 4 bases from V and 12 bases from J, with 13 bases between. Germline V lookup: CDR1 MDHEN, CDR2 SYDVKM. The CDR3 region is CASSSFGTLQHL. The CDR3, as DNA: TGTGCCAGCAGTTCCTTCGGGACCCTCCAGCATTTG.

Concerning this clonotype: Because it lacks the conserved phenylalanine or tryptophan at the end, this CDR3 is likely a read error. The limits of the CDR3 on the DNA are not certain, so only TCRdb's listed CDR3 is given. The chain couples TRBV11-2 to TRBJ2-7. Germline V gene sequence: CDR1 SGHAT, CDR2 FQNNGV. Ends included, the CDR3 has 14 residues. The CDR3 spells CASSIVLLSYEHYL.

In its sample, this clonotype was seen a few times. This rearrangement joins TRBV2 to TRBJ2-7; TRBD2 agrees at 11 bases. The V and J ends lost 1 base and 4 bases, in that order; junction bases with no gene match: 0. CDR3 length: 14 residues. Germline V gene data show CDR1 as SNHLY and CDR2 as FYNNEI. This chain's CDR3 is CASSEGTSGYEQYF. As DNA, the CDR3 is TGTGCCAGCAGTGAAGGGACTAGCGGGTACGAGCAGTACTTC.

Details on this clonotype: The junction departs from the called germline gene at one end, perhaps through a read error. The chain couples TRBV11-1 to TRBJ2-1; the match to TRBD1 covers 8 bases. Germline CDR1 reads SGHAT; CDR2 reads FQDESV (reference sequence). The CDR3 has 16 residues. Written as DNA, the CDR3 is TGTACCAGCAGCTCCACTCTTCGACAGGGGACGAATGAACAGTTCTTT. Translating gives CTSSSTLRQGTNEQFF.

This clonotype appeared many times. The chain joins TRBV5-1 to TRBJ2-1, with 10 bases aligning to TRBD2. V lost 3 bases, J lost 6 bases, and 3 bases stayed unmatched. The CDR3 has 14 residues. Germline V gene sequence: CDR1 SGHRS, CDR2 YFSETQ. CDR3 sequence (DNA): TGCGCCAGCAGCTCAGGGACTAGCGCCAATGAGCAGTTCTTC. Its translation: CASSSGTSANEQFF.

This clonotype was observed many times. The rearrangement uses TRBV2 and TRBJ2-1; D is uncertain. The CDR3 runs to 15 residues. Germline loops: CDR1 SNHLY, CDR2 FYNNEI. V was shortened by 3 bases and J by 4 bases, with 13 bases between the two germline ends. The CDR3 sequence is CASSERPYPYNEQFF. Written as DNA, the CDR3 is TGTGCCAGCAGTGAGAGACCATACCCTTACAATGAGCAGTTCTTC.

Worth noting for this clonotype: This sequence may be a read error, since a much larger clone differs from it by one base. The chain couples TRBV5-1 to TRBJ1-1; D call uncertain. Trimming took off 0 bases at V and 0 bases at J, with 12 bases between the two ends. The CDR3 is 16 amino acids. Germline CDR1 and CDR2: SGHRS and YFSETQ. DNA of the CDR3: TGCGCCAGCAGCTTGGCGGTCGTGCAGCTGAACACTGAAGCTTTCTTT. Protein sequence: CASSLAVVQLNTEAFF.

To note about this clonotype: At one of its ends the junction is not consistent with the germline gene, which may arise from a read error. This chain connects TRBV10-2 to TRBJ2-7, with TRBD1 identical over 8 bases. In germline, CDR1 is WSHSY, CDR2 SAAADI. CDR3 length: 17 amino acids. This CDR3 is CAGSEETGVGWTNEQCF. Written as DNA, the CDR3 is TGCGCCGGCAGTGAAGAGACAGGGGTTGGCTGGACTAACGAGCAGTGCTTC.

About this clonotype itself: No conserved phenylalanine or tryptophan is present at the end of the CDR3, so a read error is the likely explanation. V gene TRBV11-2 combines with J gene TRBJ2-3; TRBD2 might be the D (6 bases). Trimming pared 5 bases from V and 6 bases from J, leaving 21 bases between. Germline CDR1 and CDR2: SGHAT and FQNNGV. The CDR3 has 16 amino acids. The CDR3 loop reads CASSELWDSSGDTQYL. The CDR3 DNA sequence: TGTGCCAGCAGCGAACTCTGGGACTCATCTGGGGATACGCAGTATCTT.